These T cell receptor beta chains were read from a single sample in a study of blood T cell repertoires in COVID-19. This table comes from immunoSEQ multiplex PCR, and its TCRdb copy is limited to in-frame clones, with some not included. The sample lists 65,000 to 90,000 clones; about 84% were seen once. Sequences were obtained from peripheral blood. The source is a man aged 45 to 65 with active COVID-19. The CDR3 runs from the conserved cysteine through the conserved F or W. The D gene is left open where the match is weak. Some rows have no size entry. The others give once, few or many, or a class for an expanded clone.

-	TRBV28	TRBJ2-7	-	CASSLNSRERLEPYF	TGTGCCAGCAGTTTGAACTCCAGGGAACGGCTCGAGCCGTACTTC
TRBD2	TRBV24-1	TRBJ2-1	-	CATSDVPAGGRNEQFF	TGTGCCACCAGTGACGTTCCTGCGGGAGGTCGGAATGAGCAGTTCTTC
-	TRBV27	TRBJ2-7	-	CASSLRGSLLEQYF	TGTGCCAGCAGCCTTCGAGGGAGCCTTCTCGAGCAGTACTTC
-	TRBV28	TRBJ1-6	-	CASSFPTWGGASSYNSPLHF	TGTGCCAGCAGTTTCCCCACCTGGGGGGGGGCGAGCTCCTATAATTCACCCCTCCACTTT
-	TRBV5-1	TRBJ2-5	-	CASSFQASGETQYF	TGCGCCAGCAGCTTCCAGGCGAGCGGGGAGACCCAGTACTTC
TRBD1	TRBV18	TRBJ2-3	-	CASPRQGANTDTQYF	TGTGCCAGCCCGCGACAGGGGGCAAATACAGATACGCAGTATTTT
TRBD1	TRBV5-4	TRBJ1-4	-	CASSDRTGEREKLFF	TGTGCCAGCAGCGACCGGACAGGGGAGCGTGAAAAACTGTTTTTT
-	TRBV11-2	TRBJ1-1	-	CASSFQAAGAAFF	TGTGCCAGCAGCTTCCAGGCTGCGGGTGCTGCTTTCTTT
-	TRBV2	TRBJ2-7	-	CASSQDRTYEQYF	TGTGCCAGCAGTCAGGACAGAACCTACGAGCAGTACTTC
TRBD1	TRBV5-1	TRBJ2-1	-	CASSAGDRGPGEQFF	TGCGCCAGCAGCGCCGGGGACAGGGGGCCTGGTGAGCAGTTCTTC
-	TRBV6-2/TRBV6-3	TRBJ2-5	-	CASSPGTQISKETQYF	TGTGCCAGCAGTCCCGGGACACAAATTAGCAAAGAGACCCAGTACTTC
TRBD2	TRBV9	TRBJ2-3	-	CASSVAGGSTDTQYF	TGTGCCAGCAGCGTAGCGGGGGGAAGCACAGATACGCAGTATTTT
-	TRBV6-2/TRBV6-3	TRBJ2-7	once	CASSLSISGEQYF	TGTGCCAGCAGCCTATCGATCTCCGGCGAGCAGTACTTC
TRBD2	TRBV14	TRBJ2-1	-	CASSKGLAGGGEQFF	TGTGCCAGCAGTAAGGGACTAGCGGGAGGGGGTGAGCAGTTCTTC
TRBD1	TRBV28	TRBJ1-2	-	CASSLEGQGRDGYTF	TGTGCCAGCAGTTTAGAGGGACAGGGGCGGGATGGCTACACCTTC
TRBD1	TRBV9	TRBJ1-2	-	CASSVARTGGYGYTF	TGTGCCAGCAGCGTAGCCCGGACAGGGGGCTATGGCTACACCTTC
TRBD1	TRBV5-1	TRBJ1-3	-	CASSSGTGGNTIYF	TGCGCCAGCAGCTCCGGGACAGGAGGAAACACCATATATTTT
-	TRBV7-9	TRBJ1-1	-	CASSPASGGKTEAFF	TGTGCCAGCAGCCCCGCATCGGGGGGGAAAACTGAAGCTTTCTTT
TRBD1	TRBV28	TRBJ2-5	-	CASSEWTGGRETQYF	TGTGCCAGCAGTGAATGGACAGGGGGTCGAGAGACCCAGTACTTC
-	TRBV6-6	TRBJ2-5	-	CASRRAQETQYF	TGTGCCAGCAGACGCGCCCAAGAGACCCAGTACTTC
-	TRBV27	TRBJ1-4	-	CASSLRPLSRGVGEKLFF	TGTGCCAGCAGTTTAAGGCCCTTATCCAGGGGAGTCGGGGAAAAACTGTTTTTT
TRBD2	TRBV19	TRBJ2-5	-	CASSVAGGRETQYF	TGTGCCAGTAGTGTAGCGGGGGGGCGAGAGACCCAGTACTTC
-	TRBV7-2	TRBJ2-7	-	CASSLLGGNYEQYF	TGTGCCAGCAGCTTACTTGGCGGGAACTACGAGCAGTACTTC
-	TRBV5-4	TRBJ2-6	-	CASSSPGAGANVLTF	TGTGCCAGCAGCTCTCCCGGGGCTGGGGCCAACGTCCTGACTTTC
TRBD2	TRBV4-1	TRBJ2-2	-	CASSQGLFTGELFF	TGCGCCAGCAGCCAGGGACTATTCACCGGGGAGCTGTTTTTT
-	TRBV4-3	TRBJ2-7	-	CASSLRRGRHEQYF	TGCGCCAGCAGCCTTCGTAGAGGTAGGCACGAGCAGTACTTC
TRBD2	TRBV5-6	TRBJ2-7	once	CASSLTSGRAEQYF	TGTGCCAGCAGCCTGACTAGCGGGAGGGCCGAGCAGTACTTC
-	TRBV5-4	TRBJ2-1	-	CASTSGGPRRTVANEQFF	TGTGCCAGCACCTCCGGGGGGCCCAGGAGGACCGTGGCCAATGAGCAGTTCTTC
-	TRBV6-6	TRBJ1-4	-	CASSANSEKLFF	TGTGCCAGCAGCGCCAACTCCGAAAAACTGTTTTTT
TRBD1	TRBV5-4	TRBJ1-1	-	CATYPTGALTAFF	TGTGCCACTTACCCCACAGGGGCCCTGACGGCTTTCTTT
-	TRBV29-1	TRBJ1-2	-	CSVEGQTGGYTF	TGCAGCGTTGAGGGGCAGACCGGTGGCTACACCTTC
TRBD1	TRBV19	TRBJ2-7	-	CASTRTGLTYEQYF	TGTGCCAGTACCAGGACAGGGCTAACCTACGAGCAGTACTTC